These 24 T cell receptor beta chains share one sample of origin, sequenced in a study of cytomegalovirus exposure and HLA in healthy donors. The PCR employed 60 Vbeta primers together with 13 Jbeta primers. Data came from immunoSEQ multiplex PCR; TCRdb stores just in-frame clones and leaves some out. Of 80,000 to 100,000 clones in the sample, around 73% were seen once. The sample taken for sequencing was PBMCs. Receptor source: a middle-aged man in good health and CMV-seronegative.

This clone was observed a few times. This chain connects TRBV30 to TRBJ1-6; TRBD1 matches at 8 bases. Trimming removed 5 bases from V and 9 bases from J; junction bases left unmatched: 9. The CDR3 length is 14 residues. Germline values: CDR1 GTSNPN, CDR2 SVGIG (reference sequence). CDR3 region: CAWGQGTTGSPLHF. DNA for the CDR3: TGTGCCTGGGGACAGGGAACGACTGGTTCACCCCTCCACTTT.

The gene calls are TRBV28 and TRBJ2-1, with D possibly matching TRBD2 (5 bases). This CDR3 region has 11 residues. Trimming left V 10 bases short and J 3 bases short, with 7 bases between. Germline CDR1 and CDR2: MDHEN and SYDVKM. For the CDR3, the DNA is TGTGCCACCGGAGGCTACAATGAGCAGTTCTTC. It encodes CATGGYNEQFF.

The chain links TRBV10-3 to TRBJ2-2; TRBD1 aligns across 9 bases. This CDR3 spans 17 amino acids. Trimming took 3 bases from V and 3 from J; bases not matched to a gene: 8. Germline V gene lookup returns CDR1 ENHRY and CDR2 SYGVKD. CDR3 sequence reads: CAISENRGRLDTGELFF. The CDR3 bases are TGTGCCATCAGTGAAAACAGGGGGCGCTTAGACACCGGGGAGCTGTTTTTT.

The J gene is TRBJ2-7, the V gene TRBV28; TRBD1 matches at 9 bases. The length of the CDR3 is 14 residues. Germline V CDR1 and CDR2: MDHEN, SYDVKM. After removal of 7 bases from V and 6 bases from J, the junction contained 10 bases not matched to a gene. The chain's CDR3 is CASTPGTGFIEQYF. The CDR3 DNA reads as TGTGCCAGCACCCCCGGGACAGGGTTTATCGAGCAGTACTTC.

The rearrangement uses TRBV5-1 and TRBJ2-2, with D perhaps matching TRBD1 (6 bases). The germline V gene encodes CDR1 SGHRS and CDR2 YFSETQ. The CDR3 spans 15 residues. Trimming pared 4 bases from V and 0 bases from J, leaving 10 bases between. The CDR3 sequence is CASSQGGANTGELFF. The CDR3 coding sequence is TGCGCCAGCAGCCAAGGGGGTGCGAACACCGGGGAGCTGTTTTTT.

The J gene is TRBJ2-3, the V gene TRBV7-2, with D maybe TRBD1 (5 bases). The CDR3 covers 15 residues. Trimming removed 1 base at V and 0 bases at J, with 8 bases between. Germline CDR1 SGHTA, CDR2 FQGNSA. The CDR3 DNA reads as TGTGCCAGCAGCTTAGGACAGCCGAGCACAGATACGCAGTATTTT. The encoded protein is CASSLGQPSTDTQYF.

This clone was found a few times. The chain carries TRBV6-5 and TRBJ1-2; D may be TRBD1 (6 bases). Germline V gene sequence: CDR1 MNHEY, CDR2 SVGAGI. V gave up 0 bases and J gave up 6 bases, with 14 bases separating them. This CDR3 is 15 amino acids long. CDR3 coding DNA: TGTGCCAGCAGTTACTCAGCCTCTACAGGGCATGGCTACACCTTC. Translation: CASSYSASTGHGYTF.

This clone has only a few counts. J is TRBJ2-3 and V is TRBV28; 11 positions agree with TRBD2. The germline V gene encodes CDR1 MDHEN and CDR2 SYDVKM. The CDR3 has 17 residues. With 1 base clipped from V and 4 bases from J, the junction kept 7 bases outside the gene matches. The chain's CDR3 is CASSLSLAGGLPDTQYF. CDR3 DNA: TGTGCCAGCAGTTTATCCCTAGCGGGAGGTCTACCAGATACGCAGTATTTT.

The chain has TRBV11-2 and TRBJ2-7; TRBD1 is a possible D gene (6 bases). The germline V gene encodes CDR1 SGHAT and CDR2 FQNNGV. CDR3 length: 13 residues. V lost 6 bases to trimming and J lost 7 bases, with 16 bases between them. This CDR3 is CASSQYRVAEQYF. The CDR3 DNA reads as TGTGCCAGCAGTCAGTACAGGGTCGCGGAGCAGTACTTC.

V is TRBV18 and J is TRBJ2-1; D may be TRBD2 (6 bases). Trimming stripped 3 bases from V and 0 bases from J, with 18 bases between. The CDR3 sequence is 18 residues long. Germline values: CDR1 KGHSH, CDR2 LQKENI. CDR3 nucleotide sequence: TGTGCCAGCTCACCTCCCGACTCGGCGGGGAGCTCCTACAATGAGCAGTTCTTC. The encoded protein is CASSPPDSAGSSYNEQFF.

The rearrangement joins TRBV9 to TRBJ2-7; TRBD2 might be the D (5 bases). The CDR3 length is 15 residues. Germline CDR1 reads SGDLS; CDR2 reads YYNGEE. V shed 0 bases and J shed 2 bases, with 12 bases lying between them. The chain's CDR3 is CASSVGRAAPYEQYF. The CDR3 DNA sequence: TGTGCCAGCAGCGTAGGTAGAGCGGCCCCCTACGAGCAGTACTTC.

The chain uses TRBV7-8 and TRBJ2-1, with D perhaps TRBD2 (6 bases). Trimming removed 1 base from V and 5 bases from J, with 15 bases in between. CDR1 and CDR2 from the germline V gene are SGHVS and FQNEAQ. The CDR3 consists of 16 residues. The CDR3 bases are TGTGCCAGCAGCTTAGTTGAGGCTAGCGTAGACAATGAGCAGTTCTTC. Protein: CASSLVEASVDNEQFF. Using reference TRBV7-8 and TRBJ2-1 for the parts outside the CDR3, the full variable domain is GAGVSQSPRYKVAKRGQDVALRCDPISGHVSLFWYQQALGQGPEFLTYFQNEAQLDKSGLPSDRFFAERPEGSVSTLKIQRTQQEDSAVYLCASSLVEASVDNEQFFGPGTRLTVL.

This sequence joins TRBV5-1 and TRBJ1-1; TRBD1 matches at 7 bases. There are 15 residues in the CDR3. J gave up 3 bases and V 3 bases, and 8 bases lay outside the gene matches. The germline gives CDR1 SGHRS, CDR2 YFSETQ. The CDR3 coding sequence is TGCGCCAGCAGCTCCTTAGCAGGGGGAGACACTGAAGCTTTCTTT. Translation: CASSSLAGGDTEAFF.

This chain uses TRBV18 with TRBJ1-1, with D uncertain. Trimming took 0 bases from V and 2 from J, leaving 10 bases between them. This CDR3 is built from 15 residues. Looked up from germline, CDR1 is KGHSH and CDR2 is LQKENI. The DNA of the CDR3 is TGTGCCAGCTCACCACCGAACGGGGTAAACACTGAAGCTTTCTTT. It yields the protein CASSPPNGVNTEAFF. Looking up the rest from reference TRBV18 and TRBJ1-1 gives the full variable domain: NAGVMQNPRHLVRRRGQEARLRCSPMKGHSHVYWYRQLPEEGLKFMVYLQKENIIDESGMPKERFSAEFPKEGPSILRIQQVVRGDSAAYFCASSPPNGVNTEAFFGQGTRLTVV.

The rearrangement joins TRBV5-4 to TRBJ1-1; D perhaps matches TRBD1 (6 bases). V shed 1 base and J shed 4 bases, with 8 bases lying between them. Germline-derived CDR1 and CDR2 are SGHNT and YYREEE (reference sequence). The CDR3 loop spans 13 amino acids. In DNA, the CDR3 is TGTGCCAGCAGCTTGACAGGGCCCACTGAAGCTTTCTTT. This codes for CASSLTGPTEAFF.

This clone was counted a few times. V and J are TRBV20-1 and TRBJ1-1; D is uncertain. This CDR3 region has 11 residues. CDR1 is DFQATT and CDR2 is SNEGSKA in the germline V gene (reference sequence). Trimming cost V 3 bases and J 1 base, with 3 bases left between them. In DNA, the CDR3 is TGCAGTGCTAGGAGGAACACTGAAGCTTTCTTT. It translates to CSARRNTEAFF.

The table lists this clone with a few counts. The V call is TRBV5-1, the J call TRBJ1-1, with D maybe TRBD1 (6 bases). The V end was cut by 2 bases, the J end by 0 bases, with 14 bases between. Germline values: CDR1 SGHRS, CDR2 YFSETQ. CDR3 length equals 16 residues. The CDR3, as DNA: TGCGCCAGCAGCTTTGGGATCGACAGGTTGAACACTGAAGCTTTCTTT. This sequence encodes CASSFGIDRLNTEAFF.

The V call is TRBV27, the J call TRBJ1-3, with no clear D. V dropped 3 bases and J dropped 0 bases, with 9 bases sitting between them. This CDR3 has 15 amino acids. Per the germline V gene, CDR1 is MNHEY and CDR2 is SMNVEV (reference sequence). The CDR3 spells CASSFRGSSGNTIYF. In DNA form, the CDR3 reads TGTGCCAGCAGTTTCCGCGGGAGCTCTGGAAACACCATATATTTT.

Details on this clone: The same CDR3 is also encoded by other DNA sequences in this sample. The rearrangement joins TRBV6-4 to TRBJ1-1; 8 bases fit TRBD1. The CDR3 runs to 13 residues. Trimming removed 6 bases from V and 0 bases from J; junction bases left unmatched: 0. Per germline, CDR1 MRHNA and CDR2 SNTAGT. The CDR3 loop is CASSRGLNTEAFF. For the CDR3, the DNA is TGTGCCAGCAGCAGGGGGCTGAACACTGAAGCTTTCTTT.

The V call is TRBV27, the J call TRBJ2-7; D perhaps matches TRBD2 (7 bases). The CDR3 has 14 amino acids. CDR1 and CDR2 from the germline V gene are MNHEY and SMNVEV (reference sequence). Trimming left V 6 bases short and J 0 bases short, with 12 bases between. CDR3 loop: CASRSGGASYEQYF. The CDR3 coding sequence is TGTGCCAGCAGGAGTGGGGGGGCCTCCTACGAGCAGTACTTC.

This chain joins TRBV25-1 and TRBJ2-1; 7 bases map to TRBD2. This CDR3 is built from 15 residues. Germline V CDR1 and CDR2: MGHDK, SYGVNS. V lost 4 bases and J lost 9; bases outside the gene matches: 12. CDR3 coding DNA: TGTGCCAGCAGTGCAACTAGCGAGATGAGTCGTGAGCAGTTCTTC. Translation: CASSATSEMSREQFF.

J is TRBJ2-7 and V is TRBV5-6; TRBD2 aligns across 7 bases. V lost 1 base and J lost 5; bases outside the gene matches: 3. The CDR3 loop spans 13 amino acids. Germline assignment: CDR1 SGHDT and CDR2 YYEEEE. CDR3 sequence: CASSLSGIHEQYF. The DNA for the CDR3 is TGTGCCAGCAGCTTGAGCGGGATCCACGAGCAGTACTTC. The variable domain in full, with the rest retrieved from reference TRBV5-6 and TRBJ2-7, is DAGVTQSPTHLIKTRGQQVTLRCSPKSGHDTVSWYQQALGQGPQFIFQYYEEEERQRGNFPDRFSGHQFPNYSSELNVNALLLGDSALYLCASSLSGIHEQYFGPGTRLTVT.

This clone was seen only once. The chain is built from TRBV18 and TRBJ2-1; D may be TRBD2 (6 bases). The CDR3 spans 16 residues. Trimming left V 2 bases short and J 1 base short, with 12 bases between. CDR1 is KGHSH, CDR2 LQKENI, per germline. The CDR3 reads CASSPRRGLSYNEQFF. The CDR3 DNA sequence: TGTGCCAGCTCACCAAGGCGGGGCCTTTCCTACAATGAGCAGTTCTTC.

CDR3 sequence reads: CASSVSRTGGAFGYTF. CDR3 DNA sequence: TGTGCCAGCAGCGTTTCGCGTACAGGGGGCGCATTTGGCTACACCTTC. The gene calls are TRBV9 and TRBJ1-2; 9 bases fit TRBD1. The CDR3 length is 16 residues. Germline CDR1 is SGDLS and CDR2 is YYNGEE. Trimming cost V 2 bases and J 7 bases; bases outside gene matches: 12.